This T cell receptor beta chain stems from a study of early T cells in non-severe SARS-CoV-2 infection (dated by TCRdb to about 2021). Regarding the complete study: TCR sequencing used bulk RNA from unsorted whole blood, so alpha and beta chains could not be paired.

This was a case-control study nested in a cohort of healthcare workers in London, UK, who had nasopharyngeal swab PCR tests and blood samples taken every week. Healthcare workers were recruited during the week of the UK lockdown, between 23 and 31 March 2020, and followed weekly for up to about 15 weeks. Receptor libraries were prepared by 5' RACE. Sequenced using a NextSeq 500. In the TCR library protocol, unique molecular identifiers were attached to individual cDNA molecules to correct for PCR bias and sequencing error. TCR alpha and beta chains were both sequenced, and the abundances of alpha and beta sequences in each sample were closely correlated with each other. The paper's processing steps were these. Decombinator V4 was used to annotate the V gene, J gene and CDR3 of the TCR sequences. TCRs were defined as expanded if a significant change between any two time points was detected under a Poisson model with p below 0.0001. Abundances of TCRs were expressed as counts per million after normalisation to the total number of TCRs sequenced in each sample. VDJdb, accessed 1 November 2021, was searched for CMV, EBV and SARS-CoV-2 annotated TCRs, excluding TCRs annotated for multiple antigens. TCRdb trimmed public reads at Q25 via fastp, called clones via MiXCR and kept in-frame beta chains. Entries are consolidated by CDR3 protein sequence, retaining the most common genes and DNA. The V and J calls follow TCRdb's processing rather than the paper's. The sample contains 75,000 to 90,000 distinct CDR3 sequences, 10% of them found a single time. The top ten hold around 8% of the sample.

Overall study results and their limits: VDJdb matching was skewed toward anti-spike CD8 responses, so virus-specific expansions were likely underestimated and private and CD4 specificities were missed.

This clonotype was seen ten or more times. Its antigen has not been determined. Base qualities are not at hand, and no much larger clone is one base apart. The sample here was whole blood, taken at baseline. The source of this sequence is an adult who was a healthcare worker with PCR-confirmed SARS-CoV-2 infection or an uninfected control (not recorded which).

The sequenced DNA: TGTGCCAGCAAAGGCGGGAAGAGCTCCTACAATGAGCAGTTCTTC. Its protein product is CASKGGKSSYNEQFF. Here the chain combines TRBV12-3 or TRBV12-4 and TRBJ2-1; TRBD2 is a possible D gene, resting on 6 matching bases. V and J are truncated by 7 bases and 0 bases respectively, leaving an intervening sequence of 13 bases. Its CDR3 holds 15 amino acids, cysteine through phenylalanine. Only CDR3 DNA remains: 45 bases, in frame from the first base.